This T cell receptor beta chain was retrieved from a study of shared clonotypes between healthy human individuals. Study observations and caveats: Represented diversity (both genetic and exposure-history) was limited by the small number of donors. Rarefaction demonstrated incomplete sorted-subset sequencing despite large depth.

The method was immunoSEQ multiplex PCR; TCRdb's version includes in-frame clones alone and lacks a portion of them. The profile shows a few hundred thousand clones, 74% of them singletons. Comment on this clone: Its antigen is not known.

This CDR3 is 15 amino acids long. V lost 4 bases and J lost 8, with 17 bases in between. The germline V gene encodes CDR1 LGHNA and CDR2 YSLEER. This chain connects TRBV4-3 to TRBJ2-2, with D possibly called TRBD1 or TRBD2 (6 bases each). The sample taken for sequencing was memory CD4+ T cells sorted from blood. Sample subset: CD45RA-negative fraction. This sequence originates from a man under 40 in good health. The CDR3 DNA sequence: TGCGCCAGCAGCCGAGGGGGGACCTCCCAAGGGGAGCTGTTTTTT. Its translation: CASSRGGTSQGELFF.